The T cell receptor (beta chain) described here comes from a study of read filtering for tumor transcriptome and immune sequencing. Germline CDR1 and CDR2: LNHDA and SQIVND (reference sequence). Between the trimmed V and J ends, which lost 7 bases and 1 base, there was a span of 10 bases. CDR3 length: 13 amino acids. This clonotype was counted between two and nine times. From 400 to 450 ng of RNA, a library with molecular barcoded alpha/delta and beta/gamma adaptors was made. TCRdb ran MiXCR on the reads and lists one entry per CDR3 protein. The data contain tens of thousands of distinct CDR3 sequences, around a fifth of them seen just once; the ten biggest clones take up 11%.

This TCR was recovered from a donor at least 40 years old with multiple myeloma. The sequencing sample was made of a population of CD138-negative cells sorted from bone marrow. The V call is TRBV19, the J call TRBJ1-1, with D hard to call. DNA of the CDR3: TGTGCCAGTAAAGACAACCGGAACACTGAAGCTTTCTTT. Translating gives CASKDNRNTEAFF.